The 21 T cell receptor beta chains given below trace back to one sample, sequenced in a study of T cells in localized non-small cell lung cancer. Libraries were prepared by immunoSEQ multiplex PCR; TCRdb keeps only in-frame clonotypes and omits some of them. The table shows around 91,000 clones, with 80% to 90% occurring only once. Sequenced here: peripheral blood, sampled before any cancer treatment. These receptors all come from a man aged 40-75 years with stage I squamous cell lung carcinoma.

V is TRBV19 and J is TRBJ2-5, with 10 positions matching TRBD1. The CDR3 spans 15 residues. Trimming at V came to 7 bases and at J to 5 bases, leaving 10 bases not matched to a gene. Germline V gives CDR1 LNHDA, CDR2 SQIVND (reference sequence). The CDR3 sequence is CASNPTGGGWETQYF. The DNA for the CDR3 is TGTGCCAGTAATCCGACAGGGGGCGGTTGGGAGACCCAGTACTTC.

The chain has TRBV19 and TRBJ1-5; D perhaps matches TRBD1 (6 bases). The CDR3 sequence is 14 residues long. In germline, CDR1 is LNHDA, CDR2 SQIVND (reference sequence). V was clipped by 8 bases and J by 1 base, with 12 bases between them. The CDR3 spells CASSDRSSNQPQHF. The CDR3 DNA follows: TGTGCCAGTTCCGACAGGTCAAGCAATCAGCCCCAGCATTTT.

J is TRBJ1-3 and V is TRBV6-5; D is unclear. The CDR3 spans 15 residues. Trimming stripped 0 bases from V and 0 bases from J, with 6 bases between. Per germline, CDR1 MNHEY and CDR2 SVGAGI. The CDR3 loop is CASSYSSDSGNTIYF. The CDR3 DNA follows: TGTGCCAGCAGTTACTCCTCAGACTCTGGAAACACCATATATTTT.

This chain links TRBV7-2 with TRBJ2-2, with D hard to call. CDR1 and CDR2 (germline): SGHTA, FQGNSA. V lost 6 bases, J lost 6 bases, and 17 bases lay in between. The length of the CDR3 is 15 residues. The CDR3 protein is CASRLTSPFPGELFF. CDR3 nucleotide sequence: TGTGCCAGCAGGCTGACATCCCCTTTCCCCGGGGAGCTGTTTTTT.

This clone appeared once. This chain connects TRBV9 to TRBJ1-3; 10 positions match TRBD1. The CDR3 is 18 residues long. The V segment lost 3 bases and the J segment 2 bases; nucleotides outside the gene matches: 11. Germline CDR1 is SGDLS and CDR2 is YYNGEE. CDR3 nucleotide sequence: TGTGCCAGCAGCGCAGGGACAGGGGCTCGGTGGCCTGGAAACACCATATATTTT. This gives the protein CASSAGTGARWPGNTIYF.

The J gene is TRBJ1-6, the V gene TRBV6-5; D is uncertain. Germline-derived CDR1 and CDR2 are MNHEY and SVGAGI. The CDR3 consists of 15 residues. V was cut by 0 bases and J by 8 bases, with 11 bases left in between. CDR3 region: CASSYSGGRDSPLHF. The DNA of the CDR3 is TGTGCCAGCAGTTACTCCGGCGGGAGAGATTCACCCCTCCACTTT.

The CDR3 coding sequence is TGCGCCAGCAGCCCCGGAGGCCGGGGGGGCGGGACCCAGTACTTC. It translates to CASSPGGRGGGTQYF. The genes are TRBV5-1 and TRBJ2-5; TRBD2 aligns across 8 bases. The CDR3 length is 15 residues. The V gene's germline CDR1 is SGHRS and CDR2 YFSETQ. V dropped 4 bases and J dropped 7; count of bases not matched to a gene: 12. The whole variable domain, filled in from reference TRBV5-1 and TRBJ2-5, reads KAGVTQTPRYLIKTRGQQVTLSCSPISGHRSVSWYQQTPGQGLQFLFEYFSETQRNKGNFPGRFSGRQFSNSRSEMNVSTLELGDSALYLCASSPGGRGGGTQYFGPGTRLLVL.

The chain combines TRBV6-6 with TRBJ1-1, with 9 bases lining up with TRBD1. With 5 bases clipped from V and 0 bases from J, the junction kept 4 bases outside the gene matches. CDR3 length: 15 residues. Germline CDR1 reads MNHNY; CDR2 reads SVGAGI (reference sequence). This CDR3 is CASSPGQGMNTEAFF. For the CDR3, the DNA is TGTGCCAGCAGTCCCGGACAGGGGATGAACACTGAAGCTTTCTTT.

A single count supports this clone. The chain employs TRBV7-3 and TRBJ2-1; 13 positions agree with TRBD2. Per germline, CDR1 SGHTA and CDR2 FQGTGA. This CDR3 spans 16 amino acids. J gave up 13 bases and V 4 bases, and 13 bases lay outside the gene matches. CDR3 in amino acids: CASSSSGTSGVGRQFF. The CDR3 bases are TGTGCCAGCAGCTCTTCTGGGACTAGCGGGGTTGGGAGACAGTTCTTC.

The J gene is TRBJ2-1, the V gene TRBV5-6, with 10 nucleotides matching TRBD2. CDR1 and CDR2 (germline): SGHDT, YYEEEE. The CDR3 contains 17 residues. V lost 4 bases to trimming and J lost 3 bases; unmatched junction nucleotides: 10. The CDR3: CASSGEGLAGVYNEQFF. The CDR3 DNA is TGTGCCAGCAGCGGGGAGGGGCTAGCGGGGGTCTACAATGAGCAGTTCTTC.

The chain employs TRBV10-3 and TRBJ1-5; D is unclear. The CDR3 length is 14 residues. Trimming took off 3 bases at V and 6 bases at J, with 12 bases between the two ends. Germline CDR1 reads ENHRY; CDR2 reads SYGVKD. This CDR3 is CAISEIGEAQPQHF. CDR3 nucleotides: TGTGCCATCAGTGAAATCGGGGAGGCTCAGCCCCAGCATTTT.

The J gene is TRBJ2-1, the V gene TRBV9; possibly TRBD1 for D (6 bases). The CDR3 is 15 amino acids. From germline, CDR1 is SGDLS and CDR2 YYNGEE. Trimming stripped 0 bases from V and 5 bases from J, with 12 bases between. The CDR3 DNA reads as TGTGCCAGCAGCGTAGTTTGGGGGCAGGACAATGAGCAGTTCTTC. Residues: CASSVVWGQDNEQFF.

V and J are TRBV13 and TRBJ1-4; weak D call: TRBD1 (6 bases). Germline loops: CDR1 PRHDT, CDR2 FYEKMQ (reference sequence). The ends were cut back, 0 bases at V and 6 bases at J, with 14 bases in the middle. This CDR3 spans 16 amino acids. DNA of the CDR3: TGTGCCAGCAGCTTAGGATCCGGGGGCTCGGATGAAAAACTGTTTTTT. It codes for CASSLGSGGSDEKLFF.

The chain joins TRBV7-2 to TRBJ1-2; 7 positions agree with TRBD1. The J segment lost 5 bases and the V segment lost 5 bases, leaving 11 bases of the junction unmatched. The CDR3 runs 15 residues. CDR1 is SGHTA, CDR2 FQGNSA, per germline. The CDR3 bases are TGTGCCAGCAGCCCCGATGGGACAGATTTTTATGGCTACACCTTC. Translation gives CASSPDGTDFYGYTF. Full variable domain (remainder filled in from reference TRBV7-2 and TRBJ1-2): GAGVSQSPSNKVTEKGKDVELRCDPISGHTALYWYRQSLGQGLEFLIYFQGNSAPDKSGLPSDRFSAERTGGSVSTLTIQRTQQEDSAVYLCASSPDGTDFYGYTFGSGTRLTVV.

The CDR3 reads CASSPQLFYNEQFF. CDR3 nucleotide sequence: TGTGCCAGCAGCCCGCAACTATTCTACAATGAGCAGTTCTTC. The V call is TRBV7-8, the J call TRBJ2-1; D remains unclear. The CDR3 has 14 residues. V lost 5 bases and J lost 3, with 11 bases in between. The germline CDR1 and CDR2 sequences are SGHVS and FQNEAQ.

The rearrangement links TRBV5-4 to TRBJ1-2; 8 bases are a match to TRBD1. The germline V gene encodes CDR1 SGHNT and CDR2 YYREEE (reference sequence). V shed 4 bases and J 8 bases; nucleotides not matched to a gene: 4. The length of the CDR3 is 12 residues. The CDR3 region is CASSPDREGYTF. DNA for the CDR3: TGTGCCAGCAGCCCGGACAGGGAGGGCTACACCTTC.

J is TRBJ1-1 and V is TRBV7-9; unclear D gene. The CDR3 extends over 16 amino acids. Germline V gene sequence: CDR1 SEHNR, CDR2 FQNEAQ (reference sequence). The V end was cut by 1 base, the J end by 3 bases, with 15 bases between. CDR3 coding DNA: TGTGCCAGCAGCTTAGATGGGCTCGGTCGTCACACTGAAGCTTTCTTT. Protein: CASSLDGLGRHTEAFF.

The V and J genes are TRBV2 and TRBJ2-5, with D perhaps TRBD2 (7 bases). The J call may be incorrect, as the DNA end agrees better with TRBJ2-7. CDR3 size: 15 residues. Germline V CDR1 and CDR2: SNHLY, FYNNEI. The CDR3 sequence is CASRGGQGPSYEQYF. The CDR3 bases are TGTGCCAGCAGGGGAGGGCAGGGGCCTTCCTACGAGCAGTACTTC.

This clone was counted a few times. The sample carries other DNA sequences with the same CDR3. CDR3: CASSLEGDSNQPQHF. For the CDR3, the DNA is TGCGCCAGCAGCTTGGAGGGGGATAGCAATCAGCCCCAGCATTTT. V gene TRBV5-1 combines with J gene TRBJ1-5; a possible D gene is TRBD1 (6 bases). Looked up from germline, CDR1 is SGHRS and CDR2 is YFSETQ. V was shortened by 0 bases and J by 0 bases, with 7 bases between the two germline ends. There are 15 residues in the CDR3.

The rearrangement uses TRBV2 and TRBJ1-1, with 8 bases that match TRBD1. V shed 4 bases, J shed 4 bases, and the junction held 5 bases outside the gene matches. The CDR3 runs 14 residues. Per germline, CDR1 SNHLY and CDR2 FYNNEI. CDR3 loop: CASSGSTGGTEAFF. The CDR3 DNA follows: TGTGCCAGCAGTGGGTCCACAGGGGGCACTGAAGCTTTCTTT.

This rearrangement joins TRBV6-5 to TRBJ2-7; D may be TRBD1 or TRBD2 (5 bases each). The ends were cut back, 2 bases at V and 7 bases at J, with 6 bases in the middle. Germline CDR1 MNHEY, CDR2 SVGAGI. The length of the CDR3 is 11 residues. CDR3 sequence reads: CASSYGGEQYF. CDR3 bases: TGTGCCAGCAGTTACGGGGGTGAGCAGTACTTC.